The 3 T cell receptor beta chains given below trace back to one sample, sequenced in a study of vaccination effects on CD4 cells after COVID-19. Antigen-specific CD4+ T cells were expanded with viral peptide pools in the ViraFEST assay before sequencing. Culture proceeded for about 11 days, and CD4+ T cells were then isolated. The vaccine given was either BNT162b2 or mRNA-1273, in two doses. TCRdb's copy holds only in-frame clones and misses some; the assay was immunoSEQ multiplex PCR. The sample contains tens of thousands of clones, almost 85% of which appear only once. These receptors lack a known antigen. The source was CD4+ T cells from PBMCs cultured with HCoV-NL63 spike peptides, collected after COVID-19 vaccination. All receptors come from a human donor who received a COVID-19 vaccine. Some clones in this sample may be carry-over from other donors' samples.

This chain uses TRBV6-5 with TRBJ2-7, with 9 positions matching TRBD1. CDR3 length equals 13 residues. V lost 6 bases to trimming and J lost 6 bases; unmatched junction nucleotides: 6. Germline V CDR1 and CDR2: MNHEY, SVGAGI. CDR3 loop: CASSGTGSGEQYV. The CDR3 coding sequence is TGTGCCAGCAGCGGGACAGGGTCAGGCGAGCAGTACGTC.

V gene TRBV14 combines with J gene TRBJ2-7, with TRBD1 matching 7 bases. The germline V gene has CDR1 SGHDN and CDR2 FVKESK. The CDR3 consists of 16 residues. V lost 1 base to trimming and J lost 1 base; unmatched junction nucleotides: 7. This chain's CDR3 is CASSQGARTGSYEQYF. CDR3 bases: TGTGCCAGCAGCCAAGGGGCTCGGACAGGATCCTACGAGCAGTACTTC.

The chain employs TRBV6-5 and TRBJ1-6, with D perhaps matching TRBD1 (6 bases). Trimming removed 7 bases at V and 7 bases at J, with 17 bases between. The V gene's germline CDR1 is MNHEY and CDR2 SVGAGI. The CDR3 is 15 residues long. This CDR3 reads CASTPKGGANSPLHF. The DNA for the CDR3 is TGTGCCAGCACTCCCAAGGGGGGGGCCAATTCACCCCTCCACTTT.